This TCR beta chain derives from a study of blood T cell repertoires in COVID-19. Study overall: The origin of the acute and convalescent COVID-19 samples was the United States, Italy and Spain. T cells, B-cell-depleted T cells, or PBMCs provided the cDNA or gDNA that served as material.

In the source study's methods: Nucleated cell number was recorded as an estimate derived from reference gene primer amplification. TCRdb keeps only in-frame clones here, not all; method: immunoSEQ multiplex PCR. The V and J calls and clone size come from that table; D and trimming were worked out from the DNA. Among roughly 80,000 clones listed, 80% to 90% were seen once. In germline, CDR1 is SEHNR, CDR2 FQNEAQ (reference sequence). The CDR3 contains 14 residues. Trimming cost V 1 base and J 8 bases, with 11 bases left between them. The TCR was taken from a man in his fifties or sixties with active COVID-19. Sample: peripheral blood. The chain is built from TRBV7-9 and TRBJ1-4; D is unresolved. The CDR3 region has the DNA TGTGCCAGCAGCTTAGTAGAGGGATCAGAAAAACTGTTTTTT. It encodes CASSLVEGSEKLFF.